This T cell receptor beta chain stems from a study of T cells in tuberculosis. Study as a whole: T cells were selected with CD1B tetramers loaded with glucose monomycolate. General study findings and limits: The TCR-beta difference was not significant; alpha differences partly reflected length.

Assay used: immunoSEQ multiplex PCR; TCRdb lists only in-frame clones, some missing. The table has roughly 28,000 clones, 80% to 95% seen once. Details on this clone: Its matching antigen is unknown.

Per germline, CDR1 SQVTM and CDR2 ANQGSEA. The V gene end was trimmed by 4 bases and the J gene end by 6 bases; junction bases not matched to a gene: 8. The CDR3 is made up of 14 amino acids. The rearrangement joins TRBV29-1 to TRBJ2-1; 8 bases are a match to TRBD2. This receptor was taken from a donor aged 10 to 29 with latent tuberculosis or without tuberculosis infection. The source material was PBMCs. The CDR3 reads CSVVGLAGRNEQFF. In nucleotides, the CDR3 is TGCAGCGTTGTCGGGCTAGCGGGCCGCAATGAGCAGTTCTTC.